This section outlines one T cell receptor beta chain sequence together with its context. Its antigen is still unknown. No much larger clone is present one base from it, and per-base qualities are unavailable. These data are taken from a study of T cell clonotyping in hematopoietic cell transplantation listed by TCRdb under 2021. Regarding the complete study: The study collected 130 to 150 blood samples from approximately 32 consecutive transplant recipients and their related donors. Recruitment of patients was conducted between late 2015 and early 2017, and follow-up was continued until late 2020 or death.

Related transplant donors provided blood samples for TCR beta sequencing. Nuclei Lysis Solution was used to extract genomic DNA from fresh or cryopreserved unfractionated peripheral blood mononuclear cells. With the immunoSEQ assay, which is a bias-controlled multiplex PCR relying on V- and J-specific primers, TCR beta CDR3 regions were amplified from genomic DNA. A second PCR step added a proprietary barcode and Illumina adapter sequences to the CDR3 amplicons. An Illumina MiSeq instrument was used for sequencing of the CDR3 libraries. The published analysis was carried out like this. Export and quality control were handled in immunoSEQ Analyzer 3.0, while downstream analyses relied on R Bioconductor and Immunarch. Repertoire metrics were calculated using only productive rearrangements within the normalized downsampled data set. In the normalized cohort, clonotypes with more than 5 templates were defined as pathologically expanded. The Inverse Simpson Index was used to measure repertoire diversity. To capture all clonotypes, the CMV-specificity analyses were run on the non-normalized data set. The table was pulled from immuneACCESS by TCRdb, which kept in-frame rearrangements only. Such tables lose some clones; where checked, under half of the loss comes from unresolved V genes, and the rest has no known cause. V and J calls and clone size are copied from that table; D and trimming were computed from the DNA. The sample table records about 43,000 clones; about 95% of these occur just once. Roughly 0.9% of the sample lies in the top ten.

What the authors observed across the whole study: Overlap with donor repertoires was found for only a small fraction of recipient repertoires, with over 97% found to appear de novo at the given depth. Inverse Simpson Index values from donors and from recipients before transplant predicted broader TCR repertoire diversity after transplant. The sample size was limited, and because cells were not sorted, the contributions of CD4 and CD8 repertoires could not be separated. After transplant, TCR diversity in recipients dropped, and pathologically expanded clonotypes increased progressively from day 30 to day 180.

The CDR3, cysteine through phenylalanine, is 11 amino acids long. The retained sequence is limited to the CDR3, 33 bases, with the frame set at the first base. Via the germline V gene, CDR1 is MGHDK and CDR2 SYGVNS. V has 8 bases trimmed and J has 15 bases trimmed; junction bases matching no gene number 10. What was sequenced was peripheral blood mononuclear cells. This clonotype originated in a man aged 30 to 39 in good health. Some clones in this sample may be carry-over from other donors' samples. The receptor chain draws on TRBV25-1 and TRBJ2-1; TRBD2 lines up with 7 middle nucleotides. The sequenced DNA is TGTGCCAGCCTGGGGGGGACGCAGGGGTTCTTC. Translated, this gives CASLGGTQGFF.